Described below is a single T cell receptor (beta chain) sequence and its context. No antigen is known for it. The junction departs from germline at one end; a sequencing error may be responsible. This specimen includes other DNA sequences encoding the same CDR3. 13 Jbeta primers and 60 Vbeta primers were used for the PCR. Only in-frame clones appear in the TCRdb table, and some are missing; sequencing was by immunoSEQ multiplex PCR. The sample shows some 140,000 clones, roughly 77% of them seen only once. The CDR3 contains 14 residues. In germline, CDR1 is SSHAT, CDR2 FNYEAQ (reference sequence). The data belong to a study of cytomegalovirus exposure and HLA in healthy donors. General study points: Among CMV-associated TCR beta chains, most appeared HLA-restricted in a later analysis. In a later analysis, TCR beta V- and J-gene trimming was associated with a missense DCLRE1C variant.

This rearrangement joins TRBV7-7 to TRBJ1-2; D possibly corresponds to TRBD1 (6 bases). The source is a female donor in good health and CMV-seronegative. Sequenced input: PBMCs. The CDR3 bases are TGTGCTAGCCAGGGGAGAACAGGGTATTTTGGCTATACCTTC. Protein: CASQGRTGYFGYTF.